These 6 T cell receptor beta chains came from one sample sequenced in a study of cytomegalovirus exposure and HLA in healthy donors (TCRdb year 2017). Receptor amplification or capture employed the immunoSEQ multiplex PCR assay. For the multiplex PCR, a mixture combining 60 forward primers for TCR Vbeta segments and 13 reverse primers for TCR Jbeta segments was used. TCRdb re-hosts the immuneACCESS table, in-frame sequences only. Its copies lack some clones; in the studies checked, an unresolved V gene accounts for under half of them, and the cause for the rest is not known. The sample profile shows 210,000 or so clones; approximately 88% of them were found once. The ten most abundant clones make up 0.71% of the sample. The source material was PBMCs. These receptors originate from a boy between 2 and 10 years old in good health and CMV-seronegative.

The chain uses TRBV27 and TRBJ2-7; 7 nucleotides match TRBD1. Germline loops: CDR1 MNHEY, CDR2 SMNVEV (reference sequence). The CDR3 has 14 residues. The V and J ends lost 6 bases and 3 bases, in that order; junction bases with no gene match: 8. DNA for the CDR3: TGTGCCAGCAGCCCTTCAGGACAGGTCTACGAGCAGTACTTC. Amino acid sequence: CASSPSGQVYEQYF.

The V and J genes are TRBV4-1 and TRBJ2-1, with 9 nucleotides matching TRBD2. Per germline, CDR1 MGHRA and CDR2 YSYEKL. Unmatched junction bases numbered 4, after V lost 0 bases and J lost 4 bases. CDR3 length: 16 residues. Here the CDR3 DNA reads TGCGCCAGCAGCCAAGATAGAAGCGGGGGGTACAATGAGCAGTTCTTC. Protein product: CASSQDRSGGYNEQFF.

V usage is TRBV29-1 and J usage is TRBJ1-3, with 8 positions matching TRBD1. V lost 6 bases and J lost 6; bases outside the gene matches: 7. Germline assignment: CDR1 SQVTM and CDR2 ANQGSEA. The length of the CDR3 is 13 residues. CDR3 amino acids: CSVWTGWENTIYF. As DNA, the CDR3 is TGCAGCGTGTGGACAGGGTGGGAAAACACCATATATTTT.

Here the CDR3 reads CASSDKYRAMNTEAFF. The CDR3 region has the DNA TGTGCCAGCAGTGATAAATACAGAGCCATGAACACTGAAGCTTTCTTT. This rearrangement joins TRBV6-1 to TRBJ1-1; no definite D call. This CDR3 has 16 amino acids. V was trimmed by 3 bases and J by 0 bases, leaving 14 bases between them. Germline CDR1 and CDR2: MNHNS and SASEGT.

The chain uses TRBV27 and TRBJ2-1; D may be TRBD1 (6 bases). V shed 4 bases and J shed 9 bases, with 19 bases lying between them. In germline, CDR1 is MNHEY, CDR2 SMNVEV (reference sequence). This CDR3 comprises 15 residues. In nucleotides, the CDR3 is TGTGCCAGCAGTTCAGGCGGACAGCCATATAGTGAGCAGTTCTTC. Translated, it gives CASSSGGQPYSEQFF.

The CDR3 sequence is CASTRDRVVDTEAFF. The CDR3 DNA sequence: TGTGCCAGTACCCGGGACAGGGTAGTTGACACTGAAGCTTTCTTT. The J gene is TRBJ1-1, the V gene TRBV19; 9 positions match TRBD1. CDR3 length: 15 amino acids. V shed 7 bases and J 3 bases; nucleotides not matched to a gene: 9. The germline CDR1 and CDR2 sequences are LNHDA and SQIVND (reference sequence).